This TCR beta chain was sequenced during a study of blood T cell repertoires in COVID-19. Clones were read by immunoSEQ multiplex PCR, and TCRdb kept only the in-frame ones, dropping some. This repertoire shows about 260,000 clones, about 88% found once; its top ten account for 4.1%. The CDR3 is 16 residues long. CDR1 is MNHEY, CDR2 SMNVEV, per germline (reference sequence). V lost 3 bases, J lost 2 bases, and 5 bases stayed unmatched. The rearrangement joins TRBV27 to TRBJ1-3; 9 bases line up with TRBD1. The specimen was PBMCs or T cells enriched from blood (not recorded which). The sequence derives from a man younger than 40 with acute COVID-19. The CDR3 region is CASSLTGGGPGNTIYF. For the CDR3, the DNA is TGTGCCAGCAGTTTGACAGGGGGTGGACCTGGAAACACCATATATTTT.